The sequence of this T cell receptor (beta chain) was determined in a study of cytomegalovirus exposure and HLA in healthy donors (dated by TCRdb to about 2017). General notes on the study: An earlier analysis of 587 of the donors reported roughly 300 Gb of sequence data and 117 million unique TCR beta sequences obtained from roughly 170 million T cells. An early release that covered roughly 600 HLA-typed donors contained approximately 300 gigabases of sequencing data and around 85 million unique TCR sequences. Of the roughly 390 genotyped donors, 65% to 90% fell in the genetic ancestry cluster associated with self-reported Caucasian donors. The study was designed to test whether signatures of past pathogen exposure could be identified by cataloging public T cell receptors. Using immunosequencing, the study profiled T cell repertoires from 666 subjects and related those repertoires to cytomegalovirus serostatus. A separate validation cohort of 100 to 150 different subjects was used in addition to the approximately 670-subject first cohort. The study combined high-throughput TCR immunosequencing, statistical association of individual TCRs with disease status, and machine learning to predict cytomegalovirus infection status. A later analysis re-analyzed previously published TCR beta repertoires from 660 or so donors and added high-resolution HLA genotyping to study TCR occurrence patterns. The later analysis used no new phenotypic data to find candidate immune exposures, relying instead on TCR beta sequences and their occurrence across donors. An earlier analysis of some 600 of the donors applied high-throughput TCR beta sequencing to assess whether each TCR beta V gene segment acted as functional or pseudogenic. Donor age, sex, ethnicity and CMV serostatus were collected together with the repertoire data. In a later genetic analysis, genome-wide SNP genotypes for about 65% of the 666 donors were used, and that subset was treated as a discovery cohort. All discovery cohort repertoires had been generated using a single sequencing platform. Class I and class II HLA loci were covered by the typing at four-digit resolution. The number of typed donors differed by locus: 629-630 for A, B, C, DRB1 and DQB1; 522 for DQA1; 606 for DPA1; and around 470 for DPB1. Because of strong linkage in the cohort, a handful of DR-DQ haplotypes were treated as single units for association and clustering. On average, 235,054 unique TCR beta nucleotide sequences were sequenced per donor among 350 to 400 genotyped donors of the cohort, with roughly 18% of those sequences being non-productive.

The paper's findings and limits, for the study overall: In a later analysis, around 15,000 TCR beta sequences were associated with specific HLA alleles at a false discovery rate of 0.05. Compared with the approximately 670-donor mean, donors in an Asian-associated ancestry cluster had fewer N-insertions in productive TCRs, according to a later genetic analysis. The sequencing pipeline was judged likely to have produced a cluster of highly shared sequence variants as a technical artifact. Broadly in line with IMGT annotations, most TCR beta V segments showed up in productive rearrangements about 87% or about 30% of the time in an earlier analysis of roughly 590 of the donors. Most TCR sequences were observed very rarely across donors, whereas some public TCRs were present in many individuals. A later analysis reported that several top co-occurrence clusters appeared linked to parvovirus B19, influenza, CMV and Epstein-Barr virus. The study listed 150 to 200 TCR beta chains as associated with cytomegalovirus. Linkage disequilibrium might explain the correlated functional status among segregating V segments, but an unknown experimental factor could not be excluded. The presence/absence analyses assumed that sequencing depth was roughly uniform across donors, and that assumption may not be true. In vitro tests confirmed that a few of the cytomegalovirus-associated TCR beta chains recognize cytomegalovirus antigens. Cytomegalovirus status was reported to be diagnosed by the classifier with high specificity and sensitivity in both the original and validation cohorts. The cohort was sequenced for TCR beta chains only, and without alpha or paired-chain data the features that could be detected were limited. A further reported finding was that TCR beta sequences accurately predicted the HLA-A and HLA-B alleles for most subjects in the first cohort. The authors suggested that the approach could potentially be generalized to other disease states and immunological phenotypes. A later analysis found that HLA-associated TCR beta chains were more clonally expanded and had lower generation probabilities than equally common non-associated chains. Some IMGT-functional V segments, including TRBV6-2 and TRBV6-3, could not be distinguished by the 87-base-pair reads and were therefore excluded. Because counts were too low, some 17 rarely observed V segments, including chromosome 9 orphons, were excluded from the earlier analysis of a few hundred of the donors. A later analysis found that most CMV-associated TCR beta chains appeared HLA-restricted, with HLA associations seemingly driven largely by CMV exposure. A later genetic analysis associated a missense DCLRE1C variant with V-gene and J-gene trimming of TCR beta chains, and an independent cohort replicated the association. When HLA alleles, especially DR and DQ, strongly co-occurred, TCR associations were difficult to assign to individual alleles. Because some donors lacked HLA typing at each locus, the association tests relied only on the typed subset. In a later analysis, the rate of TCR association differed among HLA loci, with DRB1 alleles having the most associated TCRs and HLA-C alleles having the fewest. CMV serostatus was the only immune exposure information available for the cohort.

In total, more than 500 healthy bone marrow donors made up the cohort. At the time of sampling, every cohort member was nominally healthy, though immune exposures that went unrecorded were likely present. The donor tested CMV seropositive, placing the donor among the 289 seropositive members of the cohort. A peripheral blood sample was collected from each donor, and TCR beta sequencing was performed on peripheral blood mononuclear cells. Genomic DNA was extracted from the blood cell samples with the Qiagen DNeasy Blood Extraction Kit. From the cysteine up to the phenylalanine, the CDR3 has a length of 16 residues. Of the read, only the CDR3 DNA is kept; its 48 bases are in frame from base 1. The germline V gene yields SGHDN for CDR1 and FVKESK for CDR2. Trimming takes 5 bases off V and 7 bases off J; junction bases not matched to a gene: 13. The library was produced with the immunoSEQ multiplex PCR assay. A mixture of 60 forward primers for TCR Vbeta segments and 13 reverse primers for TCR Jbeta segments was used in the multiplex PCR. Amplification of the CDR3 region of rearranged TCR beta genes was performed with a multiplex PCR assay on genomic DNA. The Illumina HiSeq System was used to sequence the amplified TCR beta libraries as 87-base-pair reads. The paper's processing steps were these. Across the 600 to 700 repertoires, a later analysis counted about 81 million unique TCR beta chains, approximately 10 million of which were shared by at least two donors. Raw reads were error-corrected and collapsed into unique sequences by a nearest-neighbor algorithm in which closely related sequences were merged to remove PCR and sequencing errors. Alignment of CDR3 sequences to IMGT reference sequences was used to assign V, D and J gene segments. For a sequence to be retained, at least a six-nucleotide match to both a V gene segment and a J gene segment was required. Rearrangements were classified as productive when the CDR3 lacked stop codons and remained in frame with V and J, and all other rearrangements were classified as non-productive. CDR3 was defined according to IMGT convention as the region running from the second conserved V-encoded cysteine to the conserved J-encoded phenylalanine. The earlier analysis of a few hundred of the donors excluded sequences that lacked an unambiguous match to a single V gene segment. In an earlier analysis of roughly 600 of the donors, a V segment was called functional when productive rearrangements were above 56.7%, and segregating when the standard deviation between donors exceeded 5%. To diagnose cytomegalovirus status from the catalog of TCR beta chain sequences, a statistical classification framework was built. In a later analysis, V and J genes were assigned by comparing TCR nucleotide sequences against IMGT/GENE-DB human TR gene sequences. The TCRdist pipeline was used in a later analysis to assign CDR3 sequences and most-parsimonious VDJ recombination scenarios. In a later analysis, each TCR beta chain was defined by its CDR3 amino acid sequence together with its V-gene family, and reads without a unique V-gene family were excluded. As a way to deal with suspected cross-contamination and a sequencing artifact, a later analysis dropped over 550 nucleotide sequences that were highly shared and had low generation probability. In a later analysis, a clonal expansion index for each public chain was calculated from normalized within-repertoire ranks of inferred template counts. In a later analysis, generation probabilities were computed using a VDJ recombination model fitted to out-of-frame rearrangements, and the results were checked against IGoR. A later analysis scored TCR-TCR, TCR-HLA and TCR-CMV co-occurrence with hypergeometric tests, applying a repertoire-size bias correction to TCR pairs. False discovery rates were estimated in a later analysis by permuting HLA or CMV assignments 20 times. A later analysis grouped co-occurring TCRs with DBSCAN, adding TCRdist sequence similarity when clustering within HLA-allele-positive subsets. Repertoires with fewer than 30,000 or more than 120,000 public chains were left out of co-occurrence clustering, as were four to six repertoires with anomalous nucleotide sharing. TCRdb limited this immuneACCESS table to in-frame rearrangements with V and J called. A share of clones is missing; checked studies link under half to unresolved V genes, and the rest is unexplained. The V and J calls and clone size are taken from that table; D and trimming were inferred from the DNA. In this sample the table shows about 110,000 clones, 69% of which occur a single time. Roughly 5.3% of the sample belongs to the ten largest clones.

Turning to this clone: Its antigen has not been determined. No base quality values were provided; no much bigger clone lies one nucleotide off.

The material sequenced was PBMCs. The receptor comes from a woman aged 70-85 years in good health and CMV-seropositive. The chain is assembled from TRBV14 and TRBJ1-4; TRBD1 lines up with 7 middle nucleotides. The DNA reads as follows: TGTGCCAGCAGCAGGAACCGACAGGGTCTAGGTGAAAAACTGTTTTTT. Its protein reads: CASSRNRQGLGEKLFF.